A selection of T cell receptor beta chains follows, all from one sample in a study of shared clonotypes between healthy human individuals. Profiled with immunoSEQ multiplex PCR; TCRdb holds only in-frame clones, not every one. Of hundreds of thousands of clones in the sample, about 91% were seen once. The sequencing sample was made of naive CD8+ T cells sorted from blood. The receptors stem from a man younger than 45 in good health. Each CDR3 is given with its conserved first and last residue. A D gene is named only where the DNA matches it firmly. Where a row states a size, it is once, few, many or the class of an expanded clone; other rows omit it.

.	.	TRBV4-1	TRBJ2-3	CASSQEGVGDTQYF	TGCGCCAGCAGCCAAGAAGGAGTAGGGGATACGCAGTATTTT
.	.	TRBV27	TRBJ1-5	CAVGTLGSNQPQHF	TGTGCCGTAGGGACGTTGGGCAGCAATCAGCCCCAGCATTTT
.	.	TRBV21-1	TRBJ2-7	CASRLPANGEQYF	TGTGCCAGCCGCCTACCGGCAAATGGTGAGCAGTACTTC
.	.	TRBV30	TRBJ1-4	CAWSGGEKLFF	TGTGCCTGGAGCGGCGGTGAAAAACTGTTTTTT
.	.	TRBV5-1	TRBJ2-2	CASSLESPVGALPGSGELFF	TGCGCCAGCAGCTTGGAATCCCCAGTTGGGGCTCTCCCCGGTTCCGGGGAGCTGTTTTTT
.	.	TRBV11-2	TRBJ2-5	CASSLTDWGETQYF	TGTGCCAGCAGCTTGACCGACTGGGGGGAGACCCAGTACTTC
.	TRBD2	TRBV15	TRBJ2-3	CATSTGLAATDTQYF	TGTGCCACCAGCACCGGACTAGCGGCTACAGATACGCAGTATTTT
once	.	TRBV6-5	TRBJ2-3	CASSLSGYYTDTQYF	TGTGCCAGCAGCCTCAGCGGGTACTACACAGATACGCAGTATTTT
.	TRBD1	TRBV4-3	TRBJ1-4	CASSRDRTNEKLFF	TGCGCCAGCAGCCGGGACAGGACAAATGAAAAACTGTTTTTT
.	TRBD1	TRBV11-2	TRBJ2-1	CASSHRGDEQFF	TGTGCCAGCAGCCACAGGGGGGATGAGCAGTTCTTC
.	TRBD1	TRBV11-1	TRBJ2-5	CASSLGLAGGVETQYF	TGTGCCAGCAGCTTAGGATTGGCAGGGGGCGTGGAGACCCAGTACTTC
once	TRBD2	TRBV6-1	TRBJ2-7	CASSGMISGRASYEQYF	TGTGCCAGCAGTGGGATGATTAGCGGGAGGGCCAGCTACGAGCAGTACTTC
.	.	TRBV4-1	TRBJ2-5	CASSQHRDNQETQYF	TGCGCCAGCAGCCAACACCGGGATAATCAAGAGACCCAGTACTTC
once	TRBD1	TRBV29-1	TRBJ2-1	CSVMGDRAYNEQFF	TGCAGCGTCATGGGGGACAGGGCGTACAATGAGCAGTTCTTC
.	.	TRBV9	TRBJ2-3	CASSVEGLSDTTDTQYF	TGTGCCAGCAGCGTAGAGGGCTTGTCCGATACCACAGATACGCAGTATTTT
.	TRBD2	TRBV7-6	TRBJ2-7	CASSPSPKLAGGREQYF	TGTGCCAGCAGCCCTAGTCCTAAACTAGCGGGAGGTCGCGAGCAGTACTTC
.	.	TRBV11-2	TRBJ1-5	CASSLVSLRGFGNQPQHF	TGTGCCAGCAGCTTAGTTTCCTTGCGAGGGTTCGGCAATCAGCCCCAGCATTTT
.	TRBD1	TRBV7-9	TRBJ1-4	CASSPDRVIFGSNEKLFF	TGTGCCAGCAGCCCCGACAGGGTAATATTCGGTTCTAATGAAAAACTGTTTTTT
once	.	TRBV4-1	TRBJ2-7	CASSLLRDSSYEQYF	TGCGCCAGCAGCCTCCTGCGGGACAGTAGCTACGAGCAGTACTTC
.	.	TRBV2	TRBJ2-7	CASGGISYEQYF	TGTGCCAGCGGGGGTATTTCCTACGAGCAGTACTTC
few	TRBD2	TRBV29-1	TRBJ2-2	CSAGLGSGELFF	TGCAGCGCGGGACTAGGGTCCGGGGAGCTGTTTTTT
.	.	TRBV5-5	TRBJ1-1	CASSSLGDMNTEAFF	TGTGCCAGCAGCTCCCTAGGTGATATGAACACTGAAGCTTTCTTT
.	.	TRBV27	TRBJ2-1	CASSLSGAEQFF	TGTGCCAGCAGTTTATCGGGCGCCGAGCAGTTCTTC
.	TRBD2	TRBV7-2	TRBJ2-1	CASSPMGLAGEPTFF	TGTGCCAGCAGCCCAATGGGACTAGCGGGAGAACCGACGTTCTTC
.	TRBD1	TRBV6-1	TRBJ2-7	CASSLRQGWDEQYF	TGTGCCAGCAGCCTTAGACAGGGCTGGGACGAGCAGTACTTC
once	.	TRBV7-6	TRBJ1-5	CASTLYPGLNQPQHF	TGTGCCAGCACCCTATACCCGGGGTTGAATCAGCCCCAGCATTTT
.	TRBD1	TRBV7-3	TRBJ2-7	CASSLIGTGLYEQYF	TGTGCCAGCAGCTTAATCGGGACAGGGCTGTACGAGCAGTACTTC